This TCR beta chain was observed in a study of OX40 agonist ivuxolimab in advanced cancers. Deletions cut 5 bases from V and 4 bases from J, with 14 bases between. Germline CDR1 reads MNHEY; CDR2 reads SVGAGI. CDR3 length: 14 residues. Profiling relied on immunoSEQ multiplex PCR, and the TCRdb table lists in-frame clones only, not all of them. The table records 50,000 to 75,000 clones, about 85% of them present only once. The sample holds one count of this clone. V and J are TRBV6-5 and TRBJ2-5; D ambiguous. The TCR was taken from an adult with an advanced solid tumor such as melanoma, head and neck, liver or kidney cancer. The sequencing used CD4+ or CD8+ T cells sorted from blood, collected in a trial of the OX40 agonist ivuxolimab. The CDR3 nucleotides are TGTGCCAGCAGTGCCTCCCCTTTGGGAGAGACCCAGTACTTC. This encodes CASSASPLGETQYF.